Below are 10 T cell receptor beta chains sequenced from a single sample in a study of T cell repertoires in cytomegalovirus infection. In TCRdb, the reads were re-called with MiXCR into one record per CDR3 protein. The sample has approximately 500,000 distinct CDR3 sequences; roughly 10% are singletons. What was sequenced was PBMCs. The receptor set was obtained from a human donor in good health (CMV status not recorded). Some clones in this sample may be carry-over from other donors' samples.

With respect to this clonotype: This may be a read error: a much more frequent sequence differs by one nucleotide. The chain has TRBV3-1 and TRBJ2-3, with D hard to call. Germline V gene lookup returns CDR1 LGHDT and CDR2 YNNKEL (reference sequence). The CDR3 has 13 amino acids. Deletions cut 1 base from V and 2 bases from J, with 4 bases between. CDR3: CASSQGTTDTQYF. The CDR3 DNA is TGTGCCAGCAGCCAAGGGACCACAGATACGCAGTATTTT.

The genes are TRBV19 and TRBJ1-5, with D unresolved. The CDR3 length is 16 residues. Per germline, CDR1 LNHDA and CDR2 SQIVND (reference sequence). Trimming cost V 0 bases and J 5 bases, with 14 bases left between them. DNA of the CDR3: TGTGCCAGTAGTATAGAACTTTCGGGGAGCGATCAGCCCCAGCATTTT. It is translated as CASSIELSGSDQPQHF.

This clonotype has only a few counts. The V and J genes are TRBV9 and TRBJ2-1, with 9 nucleotides matching TRBD2. Germline CDR1 reads SGDLS; CDR2 reads YYNGEE. The CDR3 is 13 amino acids. The V gene end was trimmed by 0 bases and the J gene end by 11 bases; junction bases not matched to a gene: 3. In DNA, the CDR3 is TGTGCCAGCAGCGTAGGAAGCGGGAGGCAGCAGTTCTTC. It encodes CASSVGSGRQQFF.

This clonotype was picked up many times. The chain joins TRBV7-2 to TRBJ2-3; a weak D match, TRBD2 (6 bases). V gave up 1 base and J gave up 10 bases, with 18 bases separating them. CDR1 and CDR2 from the germline V gene are SGHTA and FQGNSA. This CDR3 contains 15 residues. This CDR3 is CASSLGVWDSVAQYF. The CDR3 nucleotides are TGTGCCAGCAGCTTAGGGGTATGGGACTCGGTGGCGCAGTATTTT.

This clonotype was detected ten times or more. This rearrangement joins TRBV27 to TRBJ1-2; possible D gene TRBD1, 5 bases. V shed 4 bases and J shed 4 bases, with 13 bases lying between them. The CDR3 is 14 amino acids. Germline V gives CDR1 MNHEY, CDR2 SMNVEV (reference sequence). CDR3 nucleotides: TGTGCCAGCAGTTCAGTTCATCAGGGCTATGGCTACACCTTC. Amino acid sequence: CASSSVHQGYGYTF.

This clonotype was found a few times. The chain employs TRBV10-1 and TRBJ1-1, with 11 bases fitting TRBD1. The germline V gene has CDR1 WNHNN and CDR2 SYGVQD (reference sequence). V was pared by 2 bases and J by 5 bases, with 4 bases of the junction left unmatched. CDR3 length: 15 amino acids. Written as DNA, the CDR3 is TGCGCCAGCAGTGAGCGGACAGGGGGCCGGACTGAAGCTTTCTTT. Amino acid sequence: CASSERTGGRTEAFF.

The V gene is TRBV29-1, the J gene TRBJ2-7, with 9 bases aligning to TRBD1. The germline CDR1 and CDR2 sequences are SQVTM and ANQGSEA. V shed 1 base and J 3 bases; nucleotides not matched to a gene: 7. CDR3 length: 15 residues. CDR3 nucleotides: TGCAGCGTTGAAGCTGGGGGACAGGGAGGCTACGAGCAGTACTTC. Protein product: CSVEAGGQGGYEQYF.

In its sample, this clonotype was seen many times. The CDR3 loop reads CASNSGTSARETQYF. The CDR3 DNA sequence: TGTGCCAGCAACTCCGGGACTAGCGCTCGAGAGACCCAGTACTTC. The rearrangement joins TRBV7-9 to TRBJ2-5; TRBD2 agrees at 10 bases. The germline gives CDR1 SEHNR, CDR2 FQNEAQ (reference sequence). The CDR3 has 15 residues. Trimming at V came to 7 bases and at J to 4 bases, leaving 9 bases not matched to a gene. The complete variable domain, with remaining parts taken from reference TRBV7-9 and TRBJ2-5, reads DTGVSQNPRHKITKRGQNVTFRCDPISEHNRLYWYRQTLGQGPEFLTYFQNEAQLEKSRLLSDRFSAERPKGSFSTLEIQRTEQGDSAMYLCASNSGTSARETQYFGPGTRLLVL.

This clonotype showed up many times. This chain links TRBV6-1 with TRBJ1-2; a weak D match, TRBD1 (5 bases). The CDR3 length is 15 residues. The germline V and J ends were trimmed by 1 base and 4 bases, with 13 bases remaining between them. The germline V gene encodes CDR1 MNHNS and CDR2 SASEGT. CDR3 nucleotides: TGTGCCAGCAGTGAAGGAGTGGGGACCGGCTATGGCTACACCTTC. Translated: CASSEGVGTGYGYTF.

The chain is built from TRBV3-1 and TRBJ2-7, with D maybe TRBD1 (6 bases). The CDR3 covers 13 residues. CDR1 and CDR2 (germline): LGHDT, YNNKEL (reference sequence). Deletions cut 1 base from V and 4 bases from J, with 8 bases between. As DNA, the CDR3 is TGTGCCAGCAGCCAAGCCAGGGGTTACGAGCAGTACTTC. This codes for CASSQARGYEQYF.